These 24 T cell receptor beta chains were sequenced from one sample in a study of post-analysis software for immune sequencing data. Study-wide points: Roughly 5 TRBV segments, TRBV5-6, TRBV5-1 and TRBV20-1 among them, were found more frequent in patients than controls.

The authors incorporated unique molecular identifiers into the TCR beta cDNA libraries. TCRdb independently ran MiXCR on the PCR reads; one entry per CDR3 protein. The sample has 750,000 to 950,000 distinct CDR3 sequences; around 46% are singletons. Which antigens these TCRs recognize remains unknown. Sequencing input: blood. The receptors were sampled from a girl aged 10 to 17 with multiple sclerosis.

This clonotype occurred a few times. This rearrangement joins TRBV27 to TRBJ2-1; TRBD1 matches at 8 bases. V gave up 7 bases and J gave up 6 bases; unmatched junction bases: 2. The CDR3 extends over 12 amino acids. Germline V gene lookup returns CDR1 MNHEY and CDR2 SMNVEV (reference sequence). The CDR3 spells CASTGGFNEQFF. In DNA form, the CDR3 reads TGTGCCAGCACAGGGGGCTTCAATGAGCAGTTCTTC.

This clonotype has only a few counts. The chain couples TRBV5-1 to TRBJ2-4; D remains ambiguous. The germline V gene encodes CDR1 SGHRS and CDR2 YFSETQ. Trimming shortened V by 0 bases and J by 8 bases, and 21 bases separated the two germline ends. CDR3 length: 17 amino acids. This CDR3 is CASSLGSTWALDDIQYF. CDR3 in DNA: TGCGCCAGCAGCTTGGGCTCCACCTGGGCCTTGGATGACATTCAGTACTTC.

V and J are TRBV30 and TRBJ2-1; D ambiguous. The CDR3 covers 14 residues. Germline values: CDR1 GTSNPN, CDR2 SVGIG (reference sequence). V lost 4 bases and J 2 bases, leaving 12 bases between the germline ends. The CDR3 DNA is TGTGCCTGGACAGTACCTGGGACCTACAATGAGCAGTTCTTC. This codes for CAWTVPGTYNEQFF. The full variable domain, completed using reference TRBV30 and TRBJ2-1, is SQTIHQWPATLVQPVGSPLSLECTVEGTSNPNLYWYRQAAGRGLQLLFYSVGIGQISSEVPQNLSASRPQDRQFILSSKKLLLSDSGFYLCAWTVPGTYNEQFFGPGTRLTVL.

V usage is TRBV12-3 or TRBV12-4 and J usage is TRBJ1-2; no firm D call. The length of the CDR3 is 12 residues. V gave up 2 bases and J gave up 8 bases, with 9 bases separating them. This chain's CDR3 is CASSLHVEGYTF. CDR3 in DNA: TGTGCCAGCAGTTTACATGTCGAGGGCTACACCTTC.

The chain couples TRBV4-3 to TRBJ2-1; no clear D. With 2 bases removed from V and 7 bases from J, the gap between germline ends came to 9 bases. Germline-derived CDR1 and CDR2 are LGHNA and YSLEER. The CDR3 has 13 amino acids. This CDR3 reads CASSQYTPNEQFF. In DNA, the CDR3 is TGCGCCAGCAGCCAATATACACCTAATGAGCAGTTCTTC.

The chain recombines TRBV5-1 with TRBJ2-1, with D uncertain. The CDR3 spans 14 residues. Germline V gives CDR1 SGHRS, CDR2 YFSETQ. Trimming took 5 bases from V and 5 from J, leaving 14 bases between them. CDR3 loop: CASSYPGGNNEQFF. The CDR3 DNA reads TGCGCCAGCAGTTATCCTGGTGGGAACAATGAGCAGTTCTTC. The complete variable domain, with remaining parts taken from reference TRBV5-1 and TRBJ2-1, reads KAGVTQTPRYLIKTRGQQVTLSCSPISGHRSVSWYQQTPGQGLQFLFEYFSETQRNKGNFPGRFSGRQFSNSRSEMNVSTLELGDSALYLCASSYPGGNNEQFFGPGTRLTVL.

This clonotype was counted only a few times. J is TRBJ2-1 and V is TRBV10-3; 10 bases line up with TRBD2. CDR1 is ENHRY and CDR2 is SYGVKD in the germline V gene. This CDR3 spans 15 amino acids. After removal of 7 bases from V and 8 bases from J, the junction contained 11 bases not matched to a gene. The CDR3 region is CAINPSGRAGDEQFF. The CDR3 region has the DNA TGTGCCATCAACCCAAGCGGGAGGGCCGGAGATGAGCAGTTCTTC.

This chain uses TRBV5-1 with TRBJ2-1, with 8 bases identical to TRBD2. V shed 6 bases, J shed 4 bases, and the junction held 12 bases outside the gene matches. The CDR3 is made up of 16 amino acids. CDR1 is SGHRS and CDR2 is YFSETQ in the germline V gene. This chain's CDR3 is CASNSGVVAGYNEQFF. Here the CDR3 DNA reads TGCGCCAGCAACTCTGGAGTGGTAGCGGGGTACAATGAGCAGTTCTTC.

CDR3 sequence (DNA): TGTGCCAGCAGTTTAGCGCTTAGGTCGGAGCAGTACTTC. As protein: CASSLALRSEQYF. The chain links TRBV27 to TRBJ2-7; D ambiguous. Per the germline V gene, CDR1 is MNHEY and CDR2 is SMNVEV (reference sequence). The CDR3 is 13 residues long. The germline V and J ends were trimmed by 2 bases and 7 bases, with 12 bases remaining between them.

This clonotype has only a few counts. The chain joins TRBV20-1 to TRBJ2-1, with 11 bases matching TRBD2. The V gene's germline CDR1 is DFQATT and CDR2 SNEGSKA (reference sequence). V dropped 7 bases and J dropped 5; count of bases not matched to a gene: 4. The CDR3 is made up of 13 amino acids. The CDR3 DNA is TGCAGTGGAGGGGGACTAGCGGACAATGAGCAGTTCTTC. As protein: CSGGGLADNEQFF.

This clonotype has only a few counts. The chain joins TRBV7-9 to TRBJ1-1, with D uncertain. The V end lost 5 bases, the J end lost 2 bases, and 9 bases lay between the germline ends. The CDR3 runs to 13 residues. The V gene's germline CDR1 is SEHNR and CDR2 FQNEAQ (reference sequence). The CDR3 bases are TGTGCCAGCAGCCCGGCAGTTAACACTGAAGCTTTCTTT. It specifies CASSPAVNTEAFF.

This clonotype was counted a few times. V usage is TRBV15 and J usage is TRBJ2-1, with D maybe TRBD2 (6 bases). Germline lookup yields CDR1 LNHNV and CDR2 YYDKDF (reference sequence). V was shortened by 8 bases and J by 10 bases, with 24 bases between the two germline ends. This CDR3 spans 15 amino acids. CDR3 in DNA: TGTGCCACCCGTACCGGGAGTCATTTAGGGGCCGAGCAGTTCTTC. Its protein is CATRTGSHLGAEQFF.

This clonotype was recorded once. The CDR3 is CASSLLGGNEQYF. Here the CDR3 DNA reads TGTGCCAGCAGCTTATTGGGAGGGAATGAGCAGTACTTC. This chain connects TRBV7-3 to TRBJ2-5, with 7 bases that match TRBD2. Trimming cost V 2 bases and J 11 bases; bases outside gene matches: 8. Germline CDR1 and CDR2: SGHTA and FQGTGA. The CDR3 is made up of 13 amino acids.

This chain joins TRBV7-9 and TRBJ1-2; D is ambiguous. With 5 bases removed from V and 9 bases from J, the gap between germline ends came to 7 bases. Germline loops: CDR1 SEHNR, CDR2 FQNEAQ (reference sequence). The CDR3 is 10 amino acids. The CDR3 reads CASSPLSYTF. The CDR3 DNA is TGTGCCAGCAGCCCCCTTAGCTACACCTTC.

The V call is TRBV7-2, the J call TRBJ2-7, with 8 bases matching TRBD2. Trimming took 5 bases from V and 0 from J; bases not matched to a gene: 15. From germline, CDR1 is SGHTA and CDR2 FQGNSA. The CDR3 runs 18 residues. The CDR3 sequence is CASSPWVLAGRISYEQYF. The CDR3 nucleotides read TGTGCCAGCAGCCCCTGGGTCCTAGCGGGCAGAATCTCCTACGAGCAGTACTTC.

The chain has TRBV4-3 and TRBJ2-3, with D hard to call. Trimming cost V 0 bases and J 1 base, with 11 bases left between them. Looked up from germline, CDR1 is LGHNA and CDR2 is YSLEER. This CDR3 region has 16 residues. The CDR3, as DNA: TGCGCCAGCAGCCAAGAGGGCCGGGTACGCACAGATACGCAGTATTTT. This gives the protein CASSQEGRVRTDTQYF.

The chain recombines TRBV27 with TRBJ1-2; 9 bases fit TRBD1. Germline lookup yields CDR1 MNHEY and CDR2 SMNVEV (reference sequence). The CDR3 loop spans 15 amino acids. Trimming took 5 bases from V and 4 from J; bases not matched to a gene: 8. CDR3 residues: CASSPPGQGLYGYTF. CDR3 in DNA: TGTGCCAGCAGTCCCCCCGGACAGGGGCTCTATGGCTACACCTTC.

The chain recombines TRBV9 with TRBJ2-3; D not resolved. This CDR3 comprises 15 residues. Germline assignment: CDR1 SGDLS and CDR2 YYNGEE. The V end was cut by 0 bases, the J end by 4 bases, with 12 bases between. The DNA of the CDR3 is TGTGCCAGCAGCGTAGAAAGTTTTGGGGCAGATACGCAGTATTTT. It translates to CASSVESFGADTQYF. Complete variable domain (other parts from reference TRBV9 and TRBJ2-3): DSGVTQTPKHLITATGQRVTLRCSPRSGDLSVYWYQQSLDQGLQFLIQYYNGEERAKGNILERFSAQQFPDLHSELNLSSLELGDSALYFCASSVESFGADTQYFGPGTRLTVL.

This chain connects TRBV5-6 to TRBJ2-4; 11 nucleotides align to TRBD1. From germline, CDR1 is SGHDT and CDR2 YYEEEE. V was pared by 2 bases and J by 1 base, with 2 bases of the junction left unmatched. The CDR3 loop spans 16 amino acids. CDR3 coding DNA: TGTGCCAGCAGCTTCGGGACAGGGGGGGCCAAAAACATTCAGTACTTC. Translated, it gives CASSFGTGGAKNIQYF.

The sample holds many counts of this clonotype. The CDR3 sequence: CASSIKAGANVLTF. The CDR3, as DNA: TGTGCCAGCAGTATCAAAGCGGGGGCCAACGTCCTGACTTTC. The chain couples TRBV12-3 or TRBV12-4 to TRBJ2-6; D remains ambiguous. The CDR3 covers 14 residues. V shed 5 bases and J shed 4 bases, with 9 bases lying between them.

In its sample, this clonotype was seen a few times. V and J are TRBV7-2 and TRBJ2-7, with 8 bases lining up with TRBD1. CDR3 length: 15 amino acids. J lost 9 bases, V lost 5 bases, and 15 bases had no gene match. Germline CDR1 is SGHTA and CDR2 is FQGNSA. The CDR3: CASSTWGGTGEAQYF. CDR3 DNA sequence: TGTGCCAGCAGCACTTGGGGCGGGACAGGAGAAGCGCAGTACTTC.

The chain joins TRBV12-3 or TRBV12-4 to TRBJ1-2; tentative D call: TRBD1 (5 bases). The CDR3 totals 11 residues. V dropped 3 bases and J dropped 13 bases, with 12 bases sitting between them. For the CDR3, the DNA is TGTGCCAGCAGTTTCCAGGGAGTAGGCACCTTC. It codes for CASSFQGVGTF.

This clonotype was recorded only once. The V call is TRBV20-1, the J call TRBJ2-3; D might be TRBD2 (5 bases). This CDR3 contains 13 residues. V lost 6 bases, J lost 1 base, and 11 bases lay in between. In germline, CDR1 is DFQATT, CDR2 SNEGSKA (reference sequence). The CDR3 region is CSAYGLGTDTQYF. The CDR3 DNA reads as TGCAGTGCCTACGGACTCGGCACAGATACGCAGTATTTT.

The V and J genes are TRBV7-8 and TRBJ2-1; TRBD1 agrees at 8 bases. Unmatched junction bases numbered 6, after V lost 5 bases and J lost 9 bases. This CDR3 has 13 amino acids. CDR1 is SGHVS and CDR2 is FQNEAQ in the germline V gene. The CDR3 sequence is CASSPQGAGEQFF. The CDR3 DNA reads as TGTGCCAGCAGCCCTCAGGGGGCGGGTGAGCAGTTCTTC.